The clone carrying this T cell receptor (beta chain) was counted only a few times. Antigen unknown. This CDR3 has 14 residues. J was trimmed by 8 bases and V by 5 bases; bases with no gene match: 9. From germline, CDR1 is SGHTA and CDR2 FQGTGA. The PCR made use of 60 Vbeta and 13 Jbeta primers. Data came from immunoSEQ multiplex PCR; TCRdb stores just in-frame clones and leaves some out. Here the sample spans just over 150,000 clones, roughly 80% being singletons. This entry comes from a study of cytomegalovirus exposure and HLA in healthy donors. Study results and limitations: Analyzed later, most CMV-associated TCR beta chains appeared HLA-restricted. Near-uniform donor sequencing depth was presumed by presence/absence analyses.

The TCR originated in a woman in her 40s in good health and CMV-seronegative. The sequencing sample was made of PBMCs. V is TRBV7-3 and J is TRBJ2-1; 7 bases map to TRBD1. CDR3 bases: TGTGCCAGCAGCCCACGGCCAGGGGGTGATGAGCAGTTCTTC. As protein: CASSPRPGGDEQFF.